These 26 T cell receptor beta chains originate from one sample sequenced in a study of regulatory T cells in long-lasting Graves disease. TCR beta libraries were built with iRepertoire HTBI primers and Arm-PCR of CDR3 regions. TCRdb reanalysed the multiplex PCR reads using MiXCR and keeps one entry per CDR3 protein. The table records about 620,000 distinct CDR3 sequences, around 15% of them present only once. This sample's time point: newly diagnosed GD, antithyroid drugs for less than 3 months. Scientists built the TCR library using RNA that was extracted from PBMCs. These data were also reused for a study on T cells in Graves' hyperthyroidism and ophthalmopathy.

The sequencing used peripheral blood mononuclear cells (PBMCs), collected at new diagnosis, from a patient treated with antithyroid drugs. The receptors shown here come from a woman between 25 and 40 years old with Graves disease.

This clonotype was observed at least ten times. The V call is TRBV9, the J call TRBJ2-1; 10 bases are a match to TRBD2. The CDR3 sequence is 14 residues long. V dropped 3 bases and J dropped 4; count of bases not matched to a gene: 1. Per the germline V gene, CDR1 is SGDLS and CDR2 is YYNGEE. CDR3 bases: TGTGCCAGCAGCGGTAGCGGGAGGTACAATGAGCAGTTCTTC. This sequence encodes CASSGSGRYNEQFF.

To note about this clonotype: This may stem from a read error, because a much larger clone lies one nucleotide away. This chain links TRBV6-1 with TRBJ1-1, with a possible D match to TRBD1 (5 bases). V was shortened by 9 bases and J by 4 bases, with 24 bases between the two germline ends. CDR1 is MNHNS, CDR2 SASEGT, per germline. The CDR3 totals 16 residues. Written as DNA, the CDR3 is TGTGCCAGTACCTTCAGACGTGGGGCTTTGACCACTGAAGCTTTCTTT. Protein: CASTFRRGALTTEAFF.

This clonotype was recorded many times. The V gene is TRBV12-3 or TRBV12-4, the J gene TRBJ1-3; 7 positions agree with TRBD1. With V trimmed by 6 bases and J by 2 bases, 4 bases remained unmatched. The CDR3 spans 14 residues. CDR3 in amino acids: CASSYDRAGNTIYF. DNA of the CDR3: TGTGCCAGCAGCTACGACAGGGCTGGAAACACCATATATTTT.

At least ten counts were recorded for this clonotype. The chain couples TRBV6-2 or TRBV6-3 to TRBJ2-1, with TRBD2 matching over 16 bases. The CDR3 totals 15 residues. V gave up 2 bases and J gave up 15 bases; unmatched junction bases: 7. Germline V gene data show CDR1 as MNHEY and CDR2 as SVGEGT. The CDR3 region has the DNA TGTGCCAGCAGTTACGAAGGGACTAGCGGGAGGGCGACGTTCTTC. It codes for CASSYEGTSGRATFF.

This clonotype was counted ten times or more. The chain combines TRBV6-1 with TRBJ1-5; D gene ambiguous. The CDR3 consists of 13 residues. V lost 5 bases, J lost 5 bases, and 10 bases lay in between. Germline V gives CDR1 MNHNS, CDR2 SASEGT. CDR3: CASSLNVDQPQHF. In DNA form, the CDR3 reads TGTGCCAGCAGTCTTAATGTGGATCAGCCCCAGCATTTT.

There are many counts of this clonotype. The V gene is TRBV12-3 or TRBV12-4, the J gene TRBJ1-1; 9 bases fit TRBD1. Trimming removed 1 base from V and 11 bases from J; junction bases left unmatched: 17. The length of the CDR3 is 17 residues. Written as DNA, the CDR3 is TGTGCCAGCAGTTTAGGGTTTTTGTCGGACAGGGGTCGAGGTGCTTTCTTT. It is translated as CASSLGFLSDRGRGAFF.

The genes are TRBV14 and TRBJ2-5; 7 nucleotides agree with TRBD1. The length of the CDR3 is 15 residues. The V segment lost 7 bases and the J segment 5 bases; nucleotides outside the gene matches: 13. Germline V gene lookup returns CDR1 SGHDN and CDR2 FVKESK. Here the CDR3 reads CASTVGTVQGETQYF. The DNA for the CDR3 is TGTGCCAGCACCGTTGGGACAGTCCAGGGGGAGACCCAGTACTTC.

This clonotype has a count of ten or more. This chain joins TRBV20-1 and TRBJ2-1; 12 nucleotides align to TRBD1. The CDR3 is 14 amino acids. From germline, CDR1 is DFQATT and CDR2 SNEGSKA (reference sequence). The V and J ends lost 1 base and 9 bases, in that order; junction bases with no gene match: 4. This CDR3 reads CSARGGQGAREQFF. The CDR3 DNA is TGCAGTGCTAGAGGGGGACAGGGGGCGCGTGAGCAGTTCTTC.

This clonotype was seen repeatedly, ten times or more. The chain uses TRBV27 and TRBJ2-2, with 8 bases lining up with TRBD1. CDR3 length: 17 residues. V shed 6 bases and J 0 bases; nucleotides not matched to a gene: 9. Germline CDR1 MNHEY, CDR2 SMNVEV (reference sequence). This chain's CDR3 is CASRIYPDRANTGELFF. As DNA, the CDR3 is TGTGCCAGCAGAATCTATCCGGACAGGGCGAACACCGGGGAGCTGTTTTTT.

This clonotype was seen repeatedly, ten times or more. The chain couples TRBV20-1 to TRBJ2-3, with D tentatively TRBD1 (6 bases). This CDR3 has 15 amino acids. The germline CDR1 and CDR2 sequences are DFQATT and SNEGSKA (reference sequence). Between the trimmed V and J ends, which lost 5 bases and 0 bases, there was a span of 15 bases. This CDR3 reads CSASGQPYSTDTQYF. CDR3 DNA sequence: TGCAGTGCTTCCGGACAGCCGTATAGCACAGATACGCAGTATTTT.

This clonotype was observed at least ten times. The chain employs TRBV20-1 and TRBJ1-2; weak D call: TRBD1 (6 bases). The CDR3 length is 14 residues. CDR1 and CDR2 from the germline V gene are DFQATT and SNEGSKA (reference sequence). V lost 2 bases and J 1 base, leaving 11 bases between the germline ends. CDR3 loop: CSARRGGVNYGYTF. The CDR3 DNA follows: TGCAGTGCTAGACGAGGGGGAGTTAACTATGGCTACACCTTC.

In this sample, this clonotype turned up many times. In nucleotides, the CDR3 is TGCGCCAGCAGCTCTGCCTCGGGGGCGTACACTGAAGCTTTCTTT. It yields the protein CASSSASGAYTEAFF. The chain joins TRBV5-1 to TRBJ1-1, with D possibly matching TRBD1 (6 bases). The CDR3 runs 15 residues. Germline-derived CDR1 and CDR2 are SGHRS and YFSETQ. Between the trimmed V and J ends, which lost 3 bases and 3 bases, there was a span of 15 bases.

This sequence joins TRBV10-2 and TRBJ2-7; D gene unclear. This CDR3 has 14 residues. From germline, CDR1 is WSHSY and CDR2 SAAADI. Trimming left V 3 bases short and J 3 bases short, with 12 bases between. CDR3 sequence (DNA): TGCGCCAGCAGTGATAAGGGCCCACTCTACGAGCAGTACTTC. Protein product: CASSDKGPLYEQYF.

This clonotype came up a few times. The chain combines TRBV3-1 with TRBJ2-7; D is unclear. Germline V gene lookup returns CDR1 LGHDT and CDR2 YNNKEL (reference sequence). This CDR3 is built from 14 residues. Trimming pared 7 bases from V and 4 bases from J, leaving 17 bases between. CDR3 DNA sequence: TGTGCCAGCACTGAGGCCCCGCAAAAATACGAGCAGTACTTC. Translating it yields CASTEAPQKYEQYF.

This clonotype was observed at least ten times. This sequence joins TRBV7-9 and TRBJ2-3; 14 nucleotides line up with TRBD2. This CDR3 is 15 amino acids long. The germline V gene has CDR1 SEHNR and CDR2 FQNEAQ (reference sequence). V lost 3 bases to trimming and J lost 4 bases; unmatched junction nucleotides: 0. This CDR3 reads CASSLGLAGADTQYF. CDR3 nucleotide sequence: TGTGCCAGCAGCTTGGGACTAGCGGGAGCAGATACGCAGTATTTT.

The chain couples TRBV19 to TRBJ2-6; D ambiguous. V shed 5 bases and J shed 0 bases, with 8 bases lying between them. Germline V CDR1 and CDR2: LNHDA, SQIVND (reference sequence). This CDR3 spans 15 amino acids. The CDR3 DNA follows: TGTGCCAGTAGTCATGTCCTCTCTGGGGCCAACGTCCTGACTTTC. Its protein is CASSHVLSGANVLTF.

This clonotype was detected only a few times. This chain links TRBV2 with TRBJ1-6, with D maybe TRBD1 (6 bases). This CDR3 is built from 15 residues. Germline values: CDR1 SNHLY, CDR2 FYNNEI. Between the trimmed V and J ends, which lost 0 bases and 9 bases, there was a span of 12 bases. The CDR3 sequence: CASSEAMGAGSPLHF. The CDR3 region has the DNA TGTGCCAGCAGTGAAGCAATGGGGGCCGGTTCACCCCTCCACTTT. The whole variable domain, filled in from reference TRBV2 and TRBJ1-6, reads EPEVTQTPSHQVTQMGQEVILRCVPISNHLYFYWYRQILGQKVEFLVSFYNNEISEKSEIFDDQFSVERPDGSNFTLKIRSTKLEDSAMYFCASSEAMGAGSPLHFGNGTRLTVT.

This clonotype has at least ten counts. This chain links TRBV2 with TRBJ1-4; D call uncertain. The germline V gene encodes CDR1 SNHLY and CDR2 FYNNEI. V was trimmed by 0 bases and J by 4 bases, leaving 3 bases between them. The CDR3 spans 13 residues. The CDR3 sequence is CASSEAVNEKLFF. The CDR3 nucleotides read TGTGCCAGCAGTGAAGCAGTTAATGAAAAACTGTTTTTT.

The CDR3 bases are TGTGCCAGCTCACCACCGGGGGGAATGAGCACAGATACGCAGTATTTT. Its translation is CASSPPGGMSTDTQYF. V gene TRBV18 combines with J gene TRBJ2-3; perhaps TRBD2 as D (6 bases). V was clipped by 0 bases and J by 0 bases, with 10 bases between them. The germline V gene has CDR1 KGHSH and CDR2 LQKENI. The CDR3 runs 16 residues.

This clonotype was seen more than once but under ten times. This sequence joins TRBV29-1 and TRBJ2-7; a possible D gene is TRBD1 (6 bases). Trimming stripped 7 bases from V and 6 bases from J, with 13 bases between. This CDR3 spans 11 amino acids. CDR1 SQVTM and CDR2 ANQGSEA come from the germline V gene. For the CDR3, the DNA is TGCAGCGCCAGGGGAAGCGGCGAGCAGTACTTC. The encoded protein is CSARGSGEQYF.

This clonotype came up once. The junction departs from the called germline gene at one end, perhaps through a read error. V is TRBV5-8 and J is TRBJ1-6, with 7 bases identical to TRBD1. The germline CDR1 and CDR2 sequences are SGHTS and YDEGEE. This CDR3 region has 15 residues. CDR3 DNA sequence: TGTGCCAACAGCTTCGGTGACAGGGACAATTCACCCCTCCACTTT. Its protein is CANSFGDRDNSPLHF.

This clonotype was seen a few times. It may be a read error: a sequence one base away is much more abundant. The chain employs TRBV2 and TRBJ2-1; D is unclear. The germline V gene has CDR1 SNHLY and CDR2 FYNNEI. This CDR3 is built from 13 residues. The CDR3 protein is CASRRATPNEQLF. The CDR3 nucleotides read TGTGCCAGCAGACGAGCCACCCCCAATGAGCAGCTCTTC.

Points on this clonotype: It may be a read error: a sequence one base away is much more abundant. The missing conserved phenylalanine or tryptophan at the end of this CDR3 makes a read error likely. The limits of the CDR3 on the DNA are not certain, so only TCRdb's listed CDR3 is given. V is TRBV2 and J is TRBJ1-1; the tabulated D call, TRBD1, remains unverified against the DNA. The CDR3 totals 15 residues, both ends included. The V gene's germline CDR1 is SNHLY and CDR2 FYNNEI. The CDR3: CASSASVSTGAINLL.

This clonotype was observed many times. The V and J genes are TRBV5-1 and TRBJ1-1; D unclear. Trimming pared 4 bases from V and 1 base from J, leaving 14 bases between. The CDR3 is 15 residues long. Germline assignment: CDR1 SGHRS and CDR2 YFSETQ. In DNA form, the CDR3 reads TGCGCCAGCAGCGCCGCTCGCTCAGGGAACACTGAAGCTTTCTTT. Amino acid sequence: CASSAARSGNTEAFF.

This clonotype was recorded at least ten times. The chain couples TRBV28 to TRBJ1-2; no definite D call. V lost 5 bases and J lost 7, with 17 bases in between. The CDR3 has 14 residues. Germline loops: CDR1 MDHEN, CDR2 SYDVKM. The CDR3, as DNA: TGTGCCAGCAGTCCGCCGGGTTCGAGCTGTGGCTACACCTTC. Encoded protein: CASSPPGSSCGYTF.

This clonotype was seen ten or more times. This sequence joins TRBV7-9 and TRBJ2-3, with 7 bases fitting TRBD2. CDR1 and CDR2 (germline): SEHNR, FQNEAQ (reference sequence). CDR3 length: 17 amino acids. The V and J ends lost 0 bases and 2 bases, in that order; junction bases with no gene match: 8. CDR3 in amino acids: CASSLARQLAITDTQYF. CDR3 nucleotides: TGTGCCAGCAGCTTAGCGCGACAACTAGCGATCACAGATACGCAGTATTTT.